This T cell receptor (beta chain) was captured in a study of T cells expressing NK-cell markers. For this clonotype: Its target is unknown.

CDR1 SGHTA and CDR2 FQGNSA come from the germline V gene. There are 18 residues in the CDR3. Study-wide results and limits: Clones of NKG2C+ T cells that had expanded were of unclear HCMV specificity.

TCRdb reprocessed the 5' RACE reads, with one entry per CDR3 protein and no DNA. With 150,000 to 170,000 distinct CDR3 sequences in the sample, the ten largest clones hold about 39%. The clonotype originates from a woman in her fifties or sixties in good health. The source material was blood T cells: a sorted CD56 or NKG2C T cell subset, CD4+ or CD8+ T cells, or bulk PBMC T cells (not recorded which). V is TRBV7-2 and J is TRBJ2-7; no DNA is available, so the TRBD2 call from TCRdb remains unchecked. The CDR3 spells CASGQTSVGYLGIYEQYF.